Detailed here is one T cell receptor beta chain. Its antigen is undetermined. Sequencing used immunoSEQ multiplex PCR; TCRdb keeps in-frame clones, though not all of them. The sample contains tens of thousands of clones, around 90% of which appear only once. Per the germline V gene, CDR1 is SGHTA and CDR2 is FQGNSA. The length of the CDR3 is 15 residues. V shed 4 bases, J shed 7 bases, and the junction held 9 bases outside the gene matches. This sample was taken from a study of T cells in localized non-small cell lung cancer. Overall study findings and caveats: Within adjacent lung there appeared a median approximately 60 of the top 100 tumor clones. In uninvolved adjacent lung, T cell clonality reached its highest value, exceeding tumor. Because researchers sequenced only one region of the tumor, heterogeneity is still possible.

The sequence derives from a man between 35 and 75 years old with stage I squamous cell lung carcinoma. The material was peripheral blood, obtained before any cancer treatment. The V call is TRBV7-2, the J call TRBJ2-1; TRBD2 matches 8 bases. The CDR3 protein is CASSSAFSGENEQFF. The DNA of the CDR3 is TGTGCCAGCAGCTCCGCGTTTAGCGGGGAGAATGAGCAGTTCTTC.